This T cell receptor (beta chain) is from a study of T cell responses to AZD1222 COVID-19 vaccine. Study outcomes and limitations: Donors in the cohort were predominantly white British and more often female, and clonal diversity was possibly underestimated.

This CDR3 comprises 17 residues. The germline V gene encodes CDR1 KGHSH and CDR2 LQKENI. Losses at the gene ends were 2 bases for V and 2 bases for J; bases not matched to a gene: 7. As for this clone: No antigen is known for it.

The assay was immunoSEQ multiplex PCR, and TCRdb's table has in-frame clones only and misses some. The data show about 100,000 clones, with 80% to 90% seen just once and approximately 6% held by the top ten. This specimen was peripheral blood, taken on day 0 of AZD1222 vaccination. The TCR originated in an adult in good health. The V and J genes are TRBV18 and TRBJ2-1, with TRBD2 matching 9 bases. CDR3 nucleotide sequence: TGTGCCAGCTCACCATCAAATAGCGGGGGCGCCTACAATGAGCAGTTCTTC. Translation gives CASSPSNSGGAYNEQFF.